This TCR beta chain was captured by sequencing in a study of graft-versus-host responses after intestinal transplantation. The CDR3 covers 16 residues. With 4 bases clipped from V and 5 bases from J, the junction kept 8 bases outside the gene matches. Germline V lookup: CDR1 SGHRS, CDR2 YFSETQ. Measured with immunoSEQ multiplex PCR; TCRdb has only the in-frame clones, and not every one. This table has approximately 86,000 clones, 90% to 95% appearing once. The table lists this clone with a count of one. Its antigen is not identified. The rearrangement uses TRBV5-1 and TRBJ2-3; TRBD2 agrees at 12 bases. The sequencing here drew on unstimulated CD4+ T cells sorted from spleen or lymph node cells, taken before intestinal transplant. This TCR derives from a human donor who received an intestinal transplant. CDR3 DNA sequence: TGCGCCAGCAGCGCGACCGGGACTAGCGGGCGAGATACGCAGTATTTT. Protein sequence: CASSATGTSGRDTQYF.